One and the same sample provided the 10 T cell receptor beta chains below, sequenced in a study of blood T cells in healthy people across ages. Primers used in a second PCR of about 6 to 11 cycles were a sample-barcoded 5' primer and a J-beta primer mix. TCRdb itself ran the 5' RACE reads through MiXCR, one entry per CDR3 protein. The profile shows some 940,000 distinct CDR3 sequences, about 28% of them singletons. Another study also made use of these data, one on T cells of mothers and their children.

Sequenced material: blood. Receptor source: a woman aged 35 to 49 in good health.

This clonotype was detected many times. This rearrangement joins TRBV12-3 or TRBV12-4 to TRBJ2-1; TRBD2 matches 9 bases. V was clipped by 6 bases and J by 7 bases; unmatched bases: 13. The length of the CDR3 is 16 residues. This CDR3 is CASRSGTSYVGNEQFF. Here the CDR3 DNA reads TGTGCCAGCAGATCCGGGACTAGCTATGTTGGGAATGAGCAGTTCTTC.

This chain joins TRBV28 and TRBJ2-5; D is unresolved. Trimming left V 6 bases short and J 2 bases short, with 10 bases between. CDR1 and CDR2 from the germline V gene are MDHEN and SYDVKM. This CDR3 region has 13 residues. In nucleotides, the CDR3 is TGTGCCAGCAGGCTTCGCCGACAAGAGACCCAGTACTTC. It is translated as CASRLRRQETQYF.

This chain joins TRBV5-1 and TRBJ1-4; 11 bases line up with TRBD1. CDR3 size: 17 residues. V dropped 4 bases and J dropped 4; count of bases not matched to a gene: 9. Germline V gene sequence: CDR1 SGHRS, CDR2 YFSETQ. CDR3 sequence reads: CASSDGTGGEINEKLFF. The CDR3 DNA follows: TGCGCCAGCAGCGACGGGACAGGGGGAGAGATTAATGAAAAACTGTTTTTT.

The chain employs TRBV5-1 and TRBJ2-2; 7 bases line up with TRBD1. This CDR3 region has 15 residues. V dropped 1 base and J dropped 4; count of bases not matched to a gene: 4. CDR1 and CDR2 from the germline V gene are SGHRS and YFSETQ. The DNA of the CDR3 is TGCGCCAGCAGCTTGCCGACAGGGACCACCGGGGAGCTGTTTTTT. Amino acid sequence: CASSLPTGTTGELFF.

This chain joins TRBV15 and TRBJ2-1; 10 bases fit TRBD1. The germline CDR1 and CDR2 sequences are LNHNV and YYDKDF (reference sequence). The ends lost 3 bases at V and 4 bases at J; junction bases unmatched: 9. This CDR3 has 17 residues. CDR3 amino acids: CATSRIWGDRGYNEQFF. The DNA of the CDR3 is TGTGCCACCAGCAGGATTTGGGGGGACAGGGGATACAATGAGCAGTTCTTC. Variable domain in full (rest from reference TRBV15 and TRBJ2-1): DAMVIQNPRYQVTQFGKPVTLSCSQTLNHNVMYWYQQKSSQAPKLLFHYYDKDFNNEADTPDNFQSRRPNTSFCFLDIRSPGLGDTAMYLCATSRIWGDRGYNEQFFGPGTRLTVL.

This clonotype occurred many times. This chain links TRBV20-1 with TRBJ2-5; 7 nucleotides match TRBD2. Unmatched junction bases numbered 4, after V lost 1 base and J lost 5 bases. The CDR3 loop spans 13 amino acids. Germline V gene sequence: CDR1 DFQATT, CDR2 SNEGSKA (reference sequence). The CDR3 DNA is TGCAGTGCTAGAGGGGGGGGTAGGGAGACCCAGTACTTC. Its protein product is CSARGGGRETQYF.

Turning to this clonotype: Just one base apart from a much larger clone, this may be a read error. V and J are TRBV6-6 and TRBJ2-1; no firm D call. The J call is doubtful: the DNA matches TRBJ2-7 better. Germline-derived CDR1 and CDR2 are MNHNY and SVGAGI (reference sequence). The CDR3 totals 14 residues. The DNA for the CDR3 is TGTGCCAGCAGCGACGAAGGGAATATCAATGAGCAGTACTTC. It specifies CASSDEGNINEQYF.

This clonotype was seen only a few times. The V gene is TRBV5-1, the J gene TRBJ2-5; 7 bases are a match to TRBD1. V dropped 4 bases and J dropped 1; count of bases not matched to a gene: 7. The CDR3 is made up of 15 amino acids. CDR1 SGHRS and CDR2 YFSETQ come from the germline V gene. CDR3 nucleotides: TGCGCCAGCAGCGCCGGGACAGCCAGCCAAGAGACCCAGTACTTC. The encoded protein is CASSAGTASQETQYF.

Regarding this clonotype: A read error is possible here, since a much larger clone lies one base away. The chain carries TRBV7-9 and TRBJ2-1; perhaps TRBD1 as D (6 bases). Germline V CDR1 and CDR2: SEHNR, FQNEAQ (reference sequence). V was trimmed by 5 bases and J by 10 bases, leaving 15 bases between them. The CDR3 covers 13 residues. CDR3 DNA sequence: TGTGCCAGCAGCGAGCTTCAGGGGTACGAGCAGTTCTTC. Its translation is CASSELQGYEQFF.

There are a few counts of this clonotype. The chain employs TRBV11-2 and TRBJ2-1; possibly TRBD1 or TRBD2 for D (5 bases each). The germline V gene has CDR1 SGHAT and CDR2 FQNNGV. This CDR3 is built from 15 residues. Trimming took 1 base from V and 9 from J, leaving 16 bases between them. CDR3 residues: CASSLAGPARGEQFF. The CDR3 region has the DNA TGTGCCAGCAGCTTAGCGGGGCCCGCGCGCGGTGAGCAGTTCTTC.